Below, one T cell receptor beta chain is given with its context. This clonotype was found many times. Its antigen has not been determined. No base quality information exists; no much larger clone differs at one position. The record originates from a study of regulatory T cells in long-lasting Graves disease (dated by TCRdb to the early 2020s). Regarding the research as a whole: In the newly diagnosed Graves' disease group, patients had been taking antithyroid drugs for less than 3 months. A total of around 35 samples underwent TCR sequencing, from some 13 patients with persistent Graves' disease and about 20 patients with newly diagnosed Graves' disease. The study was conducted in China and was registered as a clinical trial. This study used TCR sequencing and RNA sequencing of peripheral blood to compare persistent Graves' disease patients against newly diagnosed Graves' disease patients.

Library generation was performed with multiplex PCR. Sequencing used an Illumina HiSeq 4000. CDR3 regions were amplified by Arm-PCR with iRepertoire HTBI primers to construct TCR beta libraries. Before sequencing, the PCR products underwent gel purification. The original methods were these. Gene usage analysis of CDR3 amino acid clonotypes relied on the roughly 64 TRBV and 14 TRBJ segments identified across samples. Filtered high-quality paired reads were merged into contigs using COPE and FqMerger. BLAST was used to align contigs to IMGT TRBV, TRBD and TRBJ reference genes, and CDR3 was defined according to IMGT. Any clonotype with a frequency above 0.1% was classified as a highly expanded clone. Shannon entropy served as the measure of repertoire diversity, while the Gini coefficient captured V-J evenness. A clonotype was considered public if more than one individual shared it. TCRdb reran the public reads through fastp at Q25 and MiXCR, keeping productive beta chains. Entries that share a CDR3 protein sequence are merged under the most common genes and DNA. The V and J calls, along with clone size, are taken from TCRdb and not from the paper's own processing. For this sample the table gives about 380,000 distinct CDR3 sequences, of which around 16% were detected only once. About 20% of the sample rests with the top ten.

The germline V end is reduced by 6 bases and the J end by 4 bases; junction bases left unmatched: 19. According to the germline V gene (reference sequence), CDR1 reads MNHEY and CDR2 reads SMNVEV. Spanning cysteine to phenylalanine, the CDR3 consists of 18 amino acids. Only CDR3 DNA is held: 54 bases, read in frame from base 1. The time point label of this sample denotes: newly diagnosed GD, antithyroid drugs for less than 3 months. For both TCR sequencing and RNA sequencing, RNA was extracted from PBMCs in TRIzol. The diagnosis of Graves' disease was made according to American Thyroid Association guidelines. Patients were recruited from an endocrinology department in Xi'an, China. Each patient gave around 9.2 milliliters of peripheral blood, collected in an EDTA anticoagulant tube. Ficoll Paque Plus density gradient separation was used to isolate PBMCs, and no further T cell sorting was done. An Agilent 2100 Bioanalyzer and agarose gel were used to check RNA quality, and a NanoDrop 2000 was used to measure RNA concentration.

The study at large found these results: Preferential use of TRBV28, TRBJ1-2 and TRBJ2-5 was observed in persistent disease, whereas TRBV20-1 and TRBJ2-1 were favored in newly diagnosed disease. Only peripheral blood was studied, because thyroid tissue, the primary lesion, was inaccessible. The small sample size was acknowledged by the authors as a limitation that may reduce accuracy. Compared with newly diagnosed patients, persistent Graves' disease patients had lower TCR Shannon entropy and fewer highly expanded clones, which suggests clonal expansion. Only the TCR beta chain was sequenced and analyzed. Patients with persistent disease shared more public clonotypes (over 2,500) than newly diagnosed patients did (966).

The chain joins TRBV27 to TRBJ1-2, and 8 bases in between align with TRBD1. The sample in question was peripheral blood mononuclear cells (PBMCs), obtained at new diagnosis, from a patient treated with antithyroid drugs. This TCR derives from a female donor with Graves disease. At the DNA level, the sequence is TGTGCCAGCAGCCCCGATCTGGTCCAGGGGGCCTATAGCTATGGCTACACCTTC. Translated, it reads CASSPDLVQGAYSYGYTF.